These T cell receptor beta chains were read from a single sample in a study of blood T cell repertoires in COVID-19. The assay was immunoSEQ multiplex PCR, and TCRdb's table has in-frame clones only and misses some. The data show approximately 150,000 clones, approximately 91% seen once. The source material was peripheral blood. The source of these receptors is a man aged 18 to 30 with COVID-19, enrolled during active disease. The CDR3 runs from the conserved cysteine through the conserved F or W. D genes are given only for firm matches. Clone size is not always given. Where it is, it says once, few, many or a class for expanded clones.

D | V | size | CDR3
TRBD2 | TRBV2 | . | CASRREAVGSYNEQFF
TRBD1 | TRBV30 | . | CAWRALLGTGSNTEAFF
TRBD1 | TRBV30 | . | CAWSGDSNTGELFF
TRBD2 | TRBV30 | . | CAWSVGAGGVDEQFF
TRBD2 | TRBV18 | . | CASSSTSAVSYNEQFF
. | TRBV18 | . | CASSPDSGYEQYF
. | TRBV11-2 | . | CASSLAGVDEQFF
. | TRBV4-1 | . | CASSQVGGASGYNEQFF
TRBD1 | TRBV29-1 | once | CSVDEGAYNEQFF
. | TRBV4-1 | . | CASSQVFREDEQYF
. | TRBV9 | . | CASSPEGAYEQYF
. | TRBV10-3 | . | CAISETRGSYNEQFF
. | TRBV19 | once | CASSAYLGPYEQYF
. | TRBV4-3 | . | CASSQEFPGGVAWGLFF
. | TRBV21-1 | . | CASSKMDRSMNTEAFF
TRBD1 | TRBV5-1 | . | CASSSTGIGTEAFF
. | TRBV6-5 | . | CASSTGTRPSYEQYF
TRBD2 | TRBV19 | . | CASSEQLAGSSYEQYF
TRBD1 | TRBV5-5 | . | CASSLWTGLTYEQYF
TRBD2 | TRBV5-1 | . | CASSLLVPAGKGDTQYF
. | TRBV5-1 | . | CASSLGGREETQYF
. | TRBV5-1 | . | CASSLGLRSTEAFF
. | TRBV5-6 | . | CASSLWANEQFF
. | TRBV11-3 | . | CASSLGGHNAYNEQFF
. | TRBV19 | . | CASSRGTYRGQPQHF
TRBD1 | TRBV7-8 | . | CASSLVWQGADGYTF
. | TRBV19 | . | CASRIYRQANRYGYTF
. | TRBV25-1 | . | CASSARLSSYEQYF
. | TRBV28 | . | CASSDWSDFYEQYF
TRBD2 | TRBV12-3/TRBV12-4 | . | CAILSRVGGGDF
. | TRBV14 | . | CASRAGPTYNEQFF
TRBD1 | TRBV5-6 | . | CASSLGQGWTEAFF